The next 29 T cell receptor beta chains were all read from a single sample in a study of metastatic and nonmetastatic thyroid tumors. All patients were treatment-naive before thyroid surgery. TCRdb reassembled clones from the PCR reads with MiXCR. The table shows 30,000 to 35,000 clones, with about a fifth occurring only once. Sequencing was done on a sample of tumor tissue. The source is a male donor with papillary thyroid cancer or a benign thyroid nodule (not recorded which). Some clones in this sample may be carry-over from other donors' samples.

There are many counts of this clone. This chain connects TRBV29-1 to TRBJ2-1; D not certain. Trimming shortened V by 2 bases and J by 7 bases, and 9 bases separated the two germline ends. CDR1 is SQVTM and CDR2 is ANQGSEA in the germline V gene. This CDR3 has 12 residues. CDR3 sequence: CSVEPTLNEQFF. The CDR3 nucleotides are TGCAGCGTTGAACCAACTCTTAATGAGCAGTTCTTC.

This clone was counted at least ten times. This rearrangement joins TRBV18 to TRBJ2-1, with 14 bases aligning to TRBD2. This CDR3 region has 18 residues. Germline loops: CDR1 KGHSH, CDR2 LQKENI. The ends lost 6 bases at V and 0 bases at J; junction bases unmatched: 7. The CDR3 coding sequence is TGTGCCAGCTCGCCCGGGACTAGCGGGAGCCACTCCTACAATGAGCAGTTCTTC. Its protein is CASSPGTSGSHSYNEQFF.

In this sample, this clone turned up a few times. The rearrangement links TRBV19 to TRBJ1-1; the D is unclear. This CDR3 is 14 amino acids long. The V end lost 9 bases, the J end lost 1 base, and 15 bases lay between the germline ends. Germline values: CDR1 LNHDA, CDR2 SQIVND (reference sequence). CDR3 sequence (DNA): TGTGCCAGCAGCTTTCCCGGGAAGAACACTGAAGCTTTCTTT. Protein product: CASSFPGKNTEAFF.

This clone was seen ten or more times. Because it lacks the conserved phenylalanine or tryptophan at the end, this CDR3 is likely a read error. The DNA is left out, because the CDR3 cannot be placed on it with certainty; the CDR3 is given as TCRdb lists it. The chain has TRBV28 and TRBJ2-3; TRBD2 reflects the table's D call only, with no check against the DNA. The V gene's germline CDR1 is MDHEN and CDR2 SYDVKM. Ends included, the CDR3 has 14 residues. CDR3 residues: CASRPSLSGSSVGI.

This clone was recorded at least ten times. The rearrangement links TRBV7-6 to TRBJ2-1; 8 bases map to TRBD2. In germline, CDR1 is SGHVS, CDR2 FNYEAQ. This CDR3 spans 17 amino acids. The junction had 6 bases not matched to a gene; V was cut back by 2 bases and J by 0 bases. In DNA form, the CDR3 reads TGTGCCAGCAGCTTATGGTACAGCGGGAGCTCCTACAATGAGCAGTTCTTC. Its protein product is CASSLWYSGSSYNEQFF. Full variable domain (outside the CDR3, taken from reference TRBV7-6 and TRBJ2-1): GAGVSQSPRYKVTKRGQDVALRCDPISGHVSLYWYRQALGQGPEFLTYFNYEAQQDKSGLPNDRFSAERPEGSISTLTIQRTEQRDSAMYRCASSLWYSGSSYNEQFFGPGTRLTVL.

This chain connects TRBV3-1 to TRBJ2-1; D is perhaps TRBD1 or TRBD2 (6 bases each). Germline V gene lookup returns CDR1 LGHDT and CDR2 YNNKEL (reference sequence). Between the trimmed V and J ends, which lost 0 bases and 5 bases, there was a span of 14 bases. This CDR3 is built from 16 residues. CDR3 loop: CASSQDSLGGNNEQFF. The CDR3 DNA reads as TGTGCCAGCAGCCAAGATTCCCTAGGGGGGAACAATGAGCAGTTCTTC.

This chain uses TRBV5-4 with TRBJ2-5; 14 nucleotides match TRBD2. The CDR3 has 19 amino acids. V gave up 2 bases and J gave up 2 bases; unmatched junction bases: 11. CDR1 is SGHNT and CDR2 is YYREEE in the germline V gene (reference sequence). CDR3 bases: TGTGCCAGCAGCTTAGGACTAGCGGGAGGTCTGTCTGGGCAAGAGACCCAGTACTTC. Protein: CASSLGLAGGLSGQETQYF.

About this clone itself: This sequence may be a read error, since a much larger clone differs from it by one base. The CDR3 does not end in the conserved phenylalanine or tryptophan, so this is likely a read error. This chain uses TRBV20-1 with TRBJ2-1, with D hard to call. The CDR3 runs to 13 residues. Germline CDR1 DFQATT, CDR2 SNEGSKA (reference sequence). CDR3 nucleotides: TGCAGTGCTAGATCGTCCCGGCCGAATGGGCAGTTCTCC. It translates to CSARSSRPNGQFS.

The V call is TRBV6-1, the J call TRBJ1-6; 7 bases fit TRBD1. Losses at the gene ends were 7 bases for V and 6 bases for J; bases not matched to a gene: 9. The CDR3 is made up of 15 amino acids. Looked up from germline, CDR1 is MNHNS and CDR2 is SASEGT. The CDR3 DNA reads as TGTGCCAGCACGGAATTAGACAGGGTTAATTCACCCCTCCACTTT. Amino acid sequence: CASTELDRVNSPLHF.

This clone was recorded at least ten times. V usage is TRBV28 and J usage is TRBJ2-5, with D tentatively TRBD2 (6 bases). CDR3 length: 13 residues. CDR1 MDHEN and CDR2 SYDVKM come from the germline V gene. Trimming pared 2 bases from V and 4 bases from J, leaving 8 bases between. The CDR3 nucleotides read TGTGCCAGCAGTTTAGGGGGGAGAGAGACCCAGTACTTC. Protein: CASSLGGRETQYF.

In this sample, this clone turned up once. The chain joins TRBV19 to TRBJ2-1, with D possibly called TRBD1 or TRBD2 (6 bases each). The germline V gene has CDR1 LNHDA and CDR2 SQIVND (reference sequence). Trimming removed 5 bases from V and 0 bases from J, with 14 bases in between. This CDR3 region has 16 residues. The CDR3 here is CASSVGGISSYNEQFF. The DNA of the CDR3 is TGTGCCAGTAGTGTGGGGGGCATAAGCTCCTACAATGAGCAGTTCTTC.

V and J are TRBV30 and TRBJ1-3; no firm D call. The V and J ends lost 2 bases and 0 bases respectively, with 5 bases between them. The CDR3 runs 13 residues. Germline lookup yields CDR1 GTSNPN and CDR2 SVGIG (reference sequence). CDR3 sequence (DNA): TGTGCCTGGAGTCCGCTCTCTGGAAACACCATATATTTT. This gives the protein CAWSPLSGNTIYF.

This clone occurred many times. The chain links TRBV2 to TRBJ2-3, with D unclear. This CDR3 has 16 amino acids. The V and J ends lost 4 bases and 4 bases respectively, with 18 bases between them. CDR1 is SNHLY, CDR2 FYNNEI, per germline. The CDR3 sequence is CASSALDGYAADTQYF. As DNA, the CDR3 is TGTGCCAGCAGTGCTCTAGACGGGTACGCGGCAGATACGCAGTATTTT.

By share, this clone ranks as medium-sized (0.01 to 0.1%). The genes are TRBV11-2 and TRBJ1-2; D might be TRBD1 (6 bases). The CDR3 covers 17 residues. Trimming removed 0 bases from V and 2 bases from J, with 16 bases in between. Per the germline V gene, CDR1 is SGHAT and CDR2 is FQNNGV. The CDR3 reads CASSLEPGQLGNYGYTF. DNA of the CDR3: TGTGCCAGCAGCTTAGAACCCGGACAGTTAGGAAACTATGGCTACACCTTC.

This clone was recorded many times. The rearrangement links TRBV3-1 to TRBJ2-2; 7 bases map to TRBD1. The CDR3 sequence is 12 residues long. Germline loops: CDR1 LGHDT, CDR2 YNNKEL (reference sequence). With V trimmed by 6 bases and J by 6 bases, 1 base remained unmatched. The CDR3 region is CASRQGPGELFF. The CDR3 coding sequence is TGTGCCAGCAGACAGGGGCCCGGGGAGCTGTTTTTT.

This clone was recorded many times. The genes are TRBV5-5 and TRBJ2-3; no definite D call. The V gene's germline CDR1 is SGHKS and CDR2 YYEKEE (reference sequence). The CDR3 is made up of 14 amino acids. The V end was cut by 0 bases, the J end by 5 bases, with 10 bases between. CDR3 region: CASSLGVSKDTQYF. CDR3 sequence (DNA): TGTGCCAGCAGCTTGGGCGTATCGAAAGATACGCAGTATTTT.

Only one count was recorded for this clone. This chain joins TRBV11-3 and TRBJ1-5; D unclear. From germline, CDR1 is SGHNT and CDR2 YENEEA. This CDR3 has 14 amino acids. The ends were cut back, 4 bases at V and 4 bases at J, with 11 bases in the middle. CDR3 DNA sequence: TGTGCCAGCAGCTCCTGTGAAAGGAATCAGCCCCAGCATTTT. This translates into CASSSCERNQPQHF.

The rearrangement joins TRBV5-1 to TRBJ2-7, with TRBD1 matching over 7 bases. This CDR3 spans 14 amino acids. Germline V gene sequence: CDR1 SGHRS, CDR2 YFSETQ. After removal of 4 bases from V and 6 bases from J, the junction contained 10 bases not matched to a gene. The CDR3 region has the DNA TGCGCCAGCAGCCCCACGACAGGGAAAGGCGAGCAGTACTTC. It yields the protein CASSPTTGKGEQYF. Full variable domain (rest looked up from reference TRBV5-1 and TRBJ2-7): KAGVTQTPRYLIKTRGQQVTLSCSPISGHRSVSWYQQTPGQGLQFLFEYFSETQRNKGNFPGRFSGRQFSNSRSEMNVSTLELGDSALYLCASSPTTGKGEQYFGPGTRLTVT.

This clone has ten or more counts. The genes are TRBV5-6 and TRBJ2-5; 11 nucleotides match TRBD2. This CDR3 is 15 amino acids long. V lost 1 base to trimming and J lost 2 bases; unmatched junction nucleotides: 1. CDR1 and CDR2 from the germline V gene are SGHDT and YYEEEE. The CDR3 DNA follows: TGTGCCAGCAGCTTGACTAGCGGGGGTCAAGAGACCCAGTACTTC. It encodes CASSLTSGGQETQYF.

This clone was seen at least ten times. The rearrangement joins TRBV7-2 to TRBJ2-5; 9 bases are a match to TRBD2. Germline V gene lookup returns CDR1 SGHTA and CDR2 FQGNSA. Trimming cost V 10 bases and J 5 bases; bases outside gene matches: 14. The CDR3 is 15 residues long. CDR3 amino acids: CATGGSGRPGETQYF. The CDR3 nucleotides are TGTGCCACGGGGGGGAGCGGGAGGCCTGGGGAGACCCAGTACTTC.

This clone occurred many times. The chain recombines TRBV18 with TRBJ1-2; 8 bases fit TRBD1. This CDR3 is built from 16 residues. Germline CDR1 is KGHSH and CDR2 is LQKENI. Trimming removed 5 bases from V and 0 bases from J; junction bases left unmatched: 8. This CDR3 reads CASSGTGTGANYGYTF. CDR3 coding DNA: TGTGCCAGCTCAGGGACCGGGACAGGAGCTAACTATGGCTACACCTTC.

At least ten counts were recorded for this clone. This may stem from a read error, because a much larger clone lies one nucleotide away. Distinct nucleotide sequences in the sample also encode this CDR3. The chain uses TRBV14 and TRBJ2-3; D could derive from TRBD1 or TRBD2 (5 bases each). CDR3 length: 14 amino acids. Germline V gene lookup returns CDR1 SGHDN and CDR2 FVKESK. V gave up 5 bases and J gave up 2 bases, with 11 bases separating them. The CDR3 sequence is CASSSGTLTDTQYF. In DNA, the CDR3 is TGTGCCAGCAGCTCTGGGACCCTCACAGATACGCAGTATTTT. Supplemented by reference TRBV14 and TRBJ2-3, the full variable domain reads EAGVTQFPSHSVIEKGQTVTLRCDPISGHDNLYWYRRVMGKEIKFLLHFVKESKQDESGMPNNRFLAERTGGTYSTLKVQPAELEDSGVYFCASSSGTLTDTQYFGPGTRLTVL.

This chain uses TRBV27 with TRBJ2-3; 10 positions agree with TRBD2. V was pared by 8 bases and J by 14 bases, with 16 bases of the junction left unmatched. Germline CDR1 MNHEY, CDR2 SMNVEV (reference sequence). The CDR3 length is 14 residues. Here the CDR3 reads CASSGLAYTDTGYF. In DNA form, the CDR3 reads TGTGCCAGCTCGGGACTAGCGTACACAGATACGGGGTATTTT.

This clone was observed many times. The DNA for the CDR3 is TGTGCCTGGAGTGTACAGGCCACTGAAGCTTTCTTT. The encoded protein is CAWSVQATEAFF. This rearrangement joins TRBV30 to TRBJ1-1, with D possibly being TRBD1 (5 bases). The V end lost 0 bases, the J end lost 4 bases, and 6 bases lay between the germline ends. CDR3 length: 12 amino acids. Germline V CDR1 and CDR2: GTSNPN, SVGIG (reference sequence). The full variable domain, with the rest looked up from reference TRBV30 and TRBJ1-1, is SQTIHQWPATLVQPVGSPLSLECTVEGTSNPNLYWYRQAAGRGLQLLFYSVGIGQISSEVPQNLSASRPQDRQFILSSKKLLLSDSGFYLCAWSVQATEAFFGQGTRLTVV.

The sample holds many counts of this clone. The rearrangement joins TRBV14 to TRBJ1-1; D not resolved. This CDR3 is 13 amino acids long. CDR1 is SGHDN, CDR2 FVKESK, per germline. The V gene lost 8 bases and the J gene lost 0 bases, with 10 bases spanning the gap. The CDR3 DNA sequence: TGTGCCAGCTCCTACAGTATGAACACTGAAGCTTTCTTT. Translation gives CASSYSMNTEAFF.

The sample holds many counts of this clone. The chain couples TRBV9 to TRBJ1-4; D not resolved. CDR3 length equals 15 residues. The germline V gene has CDR1 SGDLS and CDR2 YYNGEE. The V and J ends lost 0 bases and 4 bases respectively, with 10 bases between them. CDR3 DNA: TGTGCCAGCAGCGTAGCGGGAAGTCTTAATGAAAAACTGTTTTTT. It codes for CASSVAGSLNEKLFF.

This clone was counted many times. V usage is TRBV5-8 and J usage is TRBJ2-1; D uncertain. The CDR3 has 12 residues. V lost 5 bases, J lost 12 bases, and 15 bases lay in between. Germline loops: CDR1 SGHTS, CDR2 YDEGEE. The CDR3 region has the DNA TGTGCCAGCAGAACCCTCGGAGCCCTGCAGTTCTTC. As protein: CASRTLGALQFF.

This clone was detected ten times or more. This sequence joins TRBV29-1 and TRBJ2-7; 10 positions match TRBD1. Germline CDR1 and CDR2: SQVTM and ANQGSEA. This CDR3 has 19 amino acids. With V trimmed by 6 bases and J by 3 bases, 23 bases remained unmatched. The CDR3, as DNA: TGCAGCGTCAAGCTCCGGGACAGGGGCAGTGGGGAGGGTTACTACGAGCAGTACTTC. Translating it yields CSVKLRDRGSGEGYYEQYF.

This clone showed up many times. The genes are TRBV30 and TRBJ2-1, with TRBD2 matching 8 bases. Germline V lookup: CDR1 GTSNPN, CDR2 SVGIG (reference sequence). The CDR3 contains 15 residues. J gave up 2 bases and V 6 bases, and 9 bases lay outside the gene matches. CDR3 protein: CACKESGRAYNEQFF. CDR3 coding DNA: TGTGCCTGTAAGGAGAGCGGGAGAGCCTACAATGAGCAGTTCTTC.